The sequence of this TCR beta chain was determined in a study of cytotoxic CD8 clonotypes in ibrutinib-treated CLL. Whole-study context: Responses: some 24 partial, 2 complete; after median about 70 months, about 15 stayed remitted, roughly 12 progressed. On average, each sample had some 260,000 productive templates and roughly 95,000 productive rearrangements.

This table comes from immunoSEQ multiplex PCR, and its TCRdb copy is limited to in-frame clones, with some not included. The sample shows 160,000 or so clones, about 84% of them seen only once. Study conclusions and caveats: The study sampled sustained-remission and progressing patients at different times.

From germline, CDR1 is MNHNS and CDR2 SASEGT. J lost 6 bases, V lost 5 bases, and 9 bases had no gene match. This CDR3 has 15 amino acids. To note about this clone: Antigen specificity is unknown.

The clonotype originates from a human donor with chronic lymphocytic leukemia. The rearrangement uses TRBV6-1 and TRBJ2-2; 7 bases line up with TRBD2. The sequenced sample was PBMCs, obtained after 24 months of ibrutinib treatment. For the CDR3, the DNA is TGTGCCAGCAGTTTCCGGGACTATCTTCCCGGGGAGCTGTTTTTT. As protein: CASSFRDYLPGELFF.